The 12 T cell receptor beta chains below come from one sample, sequenced in a study of blood T cell repertoires in COVID-19. Libraries were prepared by immunoSEQ multiplex PCR; TCRdb keeps only in-frame clonotypes and omits some of them. In the table there are 110,000 to 150,000 clones, around nine tenths of which are singletons. Sequencing was done on a sample of peripheral blood. These receptors all come from a human donor in a cohort sampled during active COVID-19.

This chain uses TRBV15 with TRBJ1-3; TRBD1 agrees at 7 bases. After removal of 5 bases from V and 0 bases from J, the junction contained 7 bases not matched to a gene. The CDR3 extends over 16 amino acids. The germline V gene encodes CDR1 LNHNV and CDR2 YYDKDF (reference sequence). The CDR3, as DNA: TGTGCCACCAGCTCCTCCGGGACAGCCTCTGGAAACACCATATATTTT. This gives the protein CATSSSGTASGNTIYF.

The DNA for the CDR3 is TGTGCCAGCAGCACCCACGGGTTCGGGACAGAAGGGGGCTACACCTTC. Amino acid sequence: CASSTHGFGTEGGYTF. The gene calls are TRBV2 and TRBJ1-2, with 7 bases matching TRBD1. V trimming: 6 bases; J trimming: 8 bases; junction bases outside the gene matches: 18. The CDR3 length is 16 residues. The germline CDR1 and CDR2 sequences are SNHLY and FYNNEI.

The rearrangement uses TRBV6-5 and TRBJ1-1, with a tentative D call TRBD1 (6 bases). The germline V gene encodes CDR1 MNHEY and CDR2 SVGAGI. The CDR3 sequence is 15 residues long. Trimming left V 6 bases short and J 1 base short, with 15 bases between. The chain's CDR3 is CASSLGGRGNTEAFF. DNA of the CDR3: TGTGCCAGCAGCCTTGGGGGCAGGGGGAACACTGAAGCTTTCTTT.

The chain combines TRBV19 with TRBJ2-5; TRBD1 matches 8 bases. Germline V gene data show CDR1 as LNHDA and CDR2 as SQIVND (reference sequence). J lost 5 bases, V lost 3 bases, and 8 bases had no gene match. CDR3 length: 15 amino acids. CDR3 loop: CASSIRQGAWETQYF. The CDR3 bases are TGTGCCAGTAGTATCCGTCAGGGGGCTTGGGAGACCCAGTACTTC. Combining the CDR3 with reference TRBV19 and TRBJ2-5 gives the whole variable domain DGGITQSPKYLFRKEGQNVTLSCEQNLNHDAMYWYRQDPGQGLRLIYYSQIVNDFQKGDIAEGYSVSREKKESFPLTVTSAQKNPTAFYLCASSIRQGAWETQYFGPGTRLLVL.

The chain has TRBV21-1 and TRBJ1-3. TRBV21-1 is flagged as a pseudogene. The CDR3 runs 15 residues. CDR3 bases: TGTGCCAGCCCCATAAGCTGTTCAACCTGGAACACCATATATTTT. Encoded protein: CASPISCSTWNTIYF.

The rearrangement links TRBV7-2 to TRBJ2-1; TRBD2 matches 9 bases. V shed 5 bases and J 9 bases; nucleotides not matched to a gene: 8. The length of the CDR3 is 14 residues. Germline CDR1 reads SGHTA; CDR2 reads FQGNSA. The CDR3 bases are TGTGCCAGCAGCCCCGGACTAGCGATCATTGAGCAGTTCTTC. It encodes CASSPGLAIIEQFF.

The chain employs TRBV9 and TRBJ2-1; possible D gene TRBD1, 5 bases. Per germline, CDR1 SGDLS and CDR2 YYNGEE. Between the trimmed V and J ends, which lost 3 bases and 9 bases, there was a span of 13 bases. The CDR3 spans 13 residues. The CDR3 region is CASSAGLMGEQFF. CDR3 coding DNA: TGTGCCAGCAGCGCAGGGCTGATGGGTGAGCAGTTCTTC.

V usage is TRBV19 and J usage is TRBJ1-2; 7 bases line up with TRBD1. The CDR3 consists of 17 residues. The junction had 13 bases not matched to a gene; V was cut back by 5 bases and J by 1 base. CDR1 and CDR2 from the germline V gene are LNHDA and SQIVND (reference sequence). The CDR3 spells CASSANDRVSGNYGYTF. CDR3 DNA sequence: TGTGCCAGTAGTGCGAACGACAGGGTCTCTGGTAACTATGGCTACACCTTC.

V is TRBV20-1 and J is TRBJ2-1; D unclear. V lost 6 bases, J lost 7 bases, and 10 bases lay in between. This CDR3 contains 11 residues. Germline CDR1 reads DFQATT; CDR2 reads SNEGSKA (reference sequence). The CDR3, as DNA: TGCAGTGCCCGCCTAGTGAATGAGCAGTTCTTC. Amino acid sequence: CSARLVNEQFF.

The chain is built from TRBV3-1 (or the pseudogene TRBV3-2) and TRBJ1-1; TRBD1 is a possible D gene (6 bases). This CDR3 contains 17 residues. Looked up from germline, CDR1 is LGHDT and CDR2 is YNNKEL (reference sequence). Trimming pared 2 bases from V and 3 bases from J, leaving 19 bases between. CDR3 protein: CASSQPQAIAGDTEAFF. The CDR3 DNA sequence: TGTGCCAGCAGCCAACCTCAAGCGATAGCAGGGGACACTGAAGCTTTCTTT.

The chain joins TRBV28 to TRBJ2-7, with TRBD1 matching over 7 bases. The CDR3 is 15 residues long. With V trimmed by 10 bases and J by 2 bases, 14 bases remained unmatched. Per germline, CDR1 MDHEN and CDR2 SYDVKM. The CDR3 DNA reads as TGTGCCACGACGGTTCCCGGGACAGCCACCTACGAGCAGTACTTC. Its protein is CATTVPGTATYEQYF. The whole variable domain, remainder taken from reference TRBV28 and TRBJ2-7, is DVKVTQSSRYLVKRTGEKVFLECVQDMDHENMFWYRQDPGLGLRLIYFSYDVKMKEKGDIPEGYSVSREKKERFSLILESASTNQTSMYLCATTVPGTATYEQYFGPGTRLTVT.

The V call is TRBV24-1, the J call TRBJ1-5; possible D gene TRBD1, 5 bases. V shed 3 bases and J shed 6 bases, with 11 bases lying between them. The CDR3 consists of 14 residues. The germline CDR1 and CDR2 sequences are KGHDR and SFDVKD. The CDR3 DNA reads TGTGCCACCAGTGATGCAGGGCAAGGTCAGCCCCAGCATTTT. It codes for CATSDAGQGQPQHF.